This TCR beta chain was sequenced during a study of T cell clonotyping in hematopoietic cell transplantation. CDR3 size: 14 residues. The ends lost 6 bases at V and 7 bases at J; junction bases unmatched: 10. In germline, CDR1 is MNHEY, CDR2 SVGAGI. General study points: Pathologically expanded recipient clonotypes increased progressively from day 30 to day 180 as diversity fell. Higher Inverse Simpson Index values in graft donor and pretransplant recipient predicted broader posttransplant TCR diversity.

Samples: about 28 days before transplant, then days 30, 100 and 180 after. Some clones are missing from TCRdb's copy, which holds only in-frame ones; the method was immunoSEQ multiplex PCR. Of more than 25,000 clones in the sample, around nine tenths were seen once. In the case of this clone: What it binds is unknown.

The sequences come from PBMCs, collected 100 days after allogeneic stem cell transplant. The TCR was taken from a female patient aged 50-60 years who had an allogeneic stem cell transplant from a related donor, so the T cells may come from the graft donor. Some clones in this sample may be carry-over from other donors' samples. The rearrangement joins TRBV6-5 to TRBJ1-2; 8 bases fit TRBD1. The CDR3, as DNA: TGTGCCAGCAGCAAACAGGGGGATTTCGGTGGCTACACCTTC. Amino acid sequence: CASSKQGDFGGYTF.